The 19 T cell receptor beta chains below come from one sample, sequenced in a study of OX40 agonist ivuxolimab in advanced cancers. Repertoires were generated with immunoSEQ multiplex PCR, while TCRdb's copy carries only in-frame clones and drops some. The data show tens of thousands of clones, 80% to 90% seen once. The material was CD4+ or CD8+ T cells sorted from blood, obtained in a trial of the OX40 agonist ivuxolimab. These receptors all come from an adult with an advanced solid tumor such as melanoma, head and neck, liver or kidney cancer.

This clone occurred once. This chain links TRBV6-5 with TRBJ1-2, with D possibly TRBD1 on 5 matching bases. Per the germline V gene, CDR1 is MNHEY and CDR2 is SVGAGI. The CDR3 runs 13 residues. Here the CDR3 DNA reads TGTGCTACCCTGGAGGGAGGAATTTCCAGGGACACCTTC. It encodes CATLEGGISRDTF.

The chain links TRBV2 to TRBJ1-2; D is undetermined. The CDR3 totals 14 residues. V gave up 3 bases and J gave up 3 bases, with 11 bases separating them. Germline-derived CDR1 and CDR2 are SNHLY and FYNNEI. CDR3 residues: CASSEGGRHYGYTF. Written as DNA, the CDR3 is TGTGCCAGCAGTGAGGGAGGCAGACACTATGGCTACACCTTC.

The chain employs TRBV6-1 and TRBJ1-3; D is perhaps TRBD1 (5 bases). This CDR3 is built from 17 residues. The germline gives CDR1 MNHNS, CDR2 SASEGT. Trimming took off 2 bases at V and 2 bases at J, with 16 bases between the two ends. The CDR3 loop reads CASSELFRGAPGNTIYF. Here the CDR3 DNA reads TGTGCCAGCAGTGAATTATTTAGAGGGGCCCCTGGAAACACCATATATTTT.

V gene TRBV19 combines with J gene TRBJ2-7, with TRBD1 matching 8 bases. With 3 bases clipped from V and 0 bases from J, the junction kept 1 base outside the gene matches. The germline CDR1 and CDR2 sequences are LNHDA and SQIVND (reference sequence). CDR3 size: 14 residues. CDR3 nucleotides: TGTGCCAGTAGTATCGGACAGGGCTCCTACGAGCAGTACTTC. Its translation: CASSIGQGSYEQYF.

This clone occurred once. As DNA, the CDR3 is TGTGCCATCGGAGCAGCCTATGGCTACACCTTC. Amino acids: CAIGAAYGYTF. The J gene is TRBJ1-2, the V gene TRBV30; D gene uncertain. Germline CDR1 GTSNPN, CDR2 SVGIG (reference sequence). Trimming shortened V by 8 bases and J by 4 bases, and 11 bases separated the two germline ends. This CDR3 contains 11 residues. Together with reference TRBV30 and TRBJ1-2, the CDR3 gives the full variable domain: SQTIHQWPATLVQPVGSPLSLECTVEGTSNPNLYWYRQAAGRGLQLLFYSVGIGQISSEVPQNLSASRPQDRQFILSSKKLLLSDSGFYLCAIGAAYGYTFGSGTRLTVV.

CDR3: CASGLKVDGYTF. The CDR3 bases are TGTGCTAGTGGTTTGAAGGTGGATGGCTACACCTTC. V usage is TRBV12-5 and J usage is TRBJ1-2; D unclear. Germline CDR1 reads LGHNT; CDR2 reads FRNRAP. V lost 2 bases to trimming and J lost 6 bases, with 7 bases between them. The CDR3 contains 12 residues.

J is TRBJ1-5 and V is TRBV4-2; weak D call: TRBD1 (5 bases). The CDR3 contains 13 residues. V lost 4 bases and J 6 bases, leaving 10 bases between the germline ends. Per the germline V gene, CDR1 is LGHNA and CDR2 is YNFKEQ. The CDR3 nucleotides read TGTGCCAGCAGCCTCGGGACCGGTCAGCCCCAGCATTTT. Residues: CASSLGTGQPQHF.

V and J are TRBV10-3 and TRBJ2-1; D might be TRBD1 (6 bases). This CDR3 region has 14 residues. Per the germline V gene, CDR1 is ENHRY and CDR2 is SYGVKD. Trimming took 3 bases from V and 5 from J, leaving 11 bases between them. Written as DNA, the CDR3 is TGTGCCATCAGTGATAGACAGGCCCACAATGAGCAGTTCTTC. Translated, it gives CAISDRQAHNEQFF.

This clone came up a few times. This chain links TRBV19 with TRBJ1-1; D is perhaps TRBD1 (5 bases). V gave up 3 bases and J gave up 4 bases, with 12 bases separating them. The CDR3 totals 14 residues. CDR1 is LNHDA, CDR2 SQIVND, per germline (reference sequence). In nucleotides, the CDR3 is TGTGCCAGTAGTATCTTGGGGGTTGGCACTGAAGCTTTCTTT. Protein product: CASSILGVGTEAFF.

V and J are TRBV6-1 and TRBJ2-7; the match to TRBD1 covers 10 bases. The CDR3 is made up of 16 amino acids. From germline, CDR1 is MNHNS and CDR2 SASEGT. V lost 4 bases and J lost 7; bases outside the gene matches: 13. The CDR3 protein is CASSAAAGQGHWEQYF. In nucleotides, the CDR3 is TGTGCCAGCAGTGCCGCGGCGGGACAGGGGCATTGGGAGCAGTACTTC.

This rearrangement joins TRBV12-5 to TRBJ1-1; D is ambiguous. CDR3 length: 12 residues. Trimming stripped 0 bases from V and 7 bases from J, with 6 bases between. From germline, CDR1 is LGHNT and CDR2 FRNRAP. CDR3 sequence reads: CASGLVRSEAFF. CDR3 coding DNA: TGTGCTAGTGGTTTGGTCCGAAGTGAAGCTTTCTTT.

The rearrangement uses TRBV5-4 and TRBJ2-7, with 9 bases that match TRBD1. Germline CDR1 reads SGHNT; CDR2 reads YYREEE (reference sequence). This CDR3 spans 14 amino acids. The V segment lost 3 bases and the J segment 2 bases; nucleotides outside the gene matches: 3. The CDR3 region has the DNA TGTGCCAGCAGCTGGACAGGGGATACCTACGAGCAGTACTTC. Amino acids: CASSWTGDTYEQYF. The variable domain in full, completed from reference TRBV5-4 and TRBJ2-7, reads ETGVTQSPTHLIKTRGQQVTLRCSSQSGHNTVSWYQQALGQGPQFIFQYYREEENGRGNFPPRFSGLQFPNYSSELNVNALELDDSALYLCASSWTGDTYEQYFGPGTRLTVT.

This chain's CDR3 is CSVEGRGKNGYTF. CDR3 nucleotide sequence: TGCAGCGTTGAGGGCAGGGGGAAGAATGGCTACACCTTC. The chain uses TRBV29-1 and TRBJ1-2, with TRBD1 matching over 7 bases. The ends lost 3 bases at V and 6 bases at J; junction bases unmatched: 7. The CDR3 consists of 13 residues. The V gene's germline CDR1 is SQVTM and CDR2 ANQGSEA.

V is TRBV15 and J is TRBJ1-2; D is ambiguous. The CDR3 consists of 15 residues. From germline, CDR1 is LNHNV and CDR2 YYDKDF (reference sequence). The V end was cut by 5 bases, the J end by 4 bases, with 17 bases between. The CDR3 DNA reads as TGTGCCACCAGCCCACACCAAGGGAGTGCCTATGGCTACACCTTC. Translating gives CATSPHQGSAYGYTF.

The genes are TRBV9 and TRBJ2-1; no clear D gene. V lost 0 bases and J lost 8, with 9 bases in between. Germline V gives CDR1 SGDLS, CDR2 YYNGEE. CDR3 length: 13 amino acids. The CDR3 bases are TGTGCCAGCAGCGTAGAGGTTCCCGATGAGCAGTTCTTC. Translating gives CASSVEVPDEQFF.

The CDR3 bases are TGTGCCTCATCCTATCAGACAGGGGGCGTCGACGAGCAGTACTTC. Its protein product is CASSYQTGGVDEQYF. The rearrangement links TRBV9 to TRBJ2-7, with 10 nucleotides matching TRBD1. Germline V gene lookup returns CDR1 SGDLS and CDR2 YYNGEE. CDR3 size: 15 residues. V shed 10 bases and J 5 bases; nucleotides not matched to a gene: 15.

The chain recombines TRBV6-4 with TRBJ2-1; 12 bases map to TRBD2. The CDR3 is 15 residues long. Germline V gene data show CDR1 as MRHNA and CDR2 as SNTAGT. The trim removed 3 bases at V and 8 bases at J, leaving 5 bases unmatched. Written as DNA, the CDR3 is TGTGCCAGCAGTGAAACTAGCGGGAGGAATGATGAGCAGTTCTTC. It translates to CASSETSGRNDEQFF.

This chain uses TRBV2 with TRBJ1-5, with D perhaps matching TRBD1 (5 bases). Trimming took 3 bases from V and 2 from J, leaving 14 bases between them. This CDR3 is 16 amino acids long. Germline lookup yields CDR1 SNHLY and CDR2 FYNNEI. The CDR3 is CASSEAQVGGNQPQHF. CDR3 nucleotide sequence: TGTGCCAGCAGTGAGGCACAGGTTGGTGGCAATCAGCCCCAGCATTTT.

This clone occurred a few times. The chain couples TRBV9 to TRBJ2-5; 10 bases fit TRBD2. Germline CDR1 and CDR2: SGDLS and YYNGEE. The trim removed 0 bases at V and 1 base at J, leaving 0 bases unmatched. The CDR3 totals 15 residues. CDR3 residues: CASSVVAGGQETQYF. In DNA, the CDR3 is TGTGCCAGCAGCGTAGTAGCGGGGGGCCAAGAGACCCAGTACTTC.